This TCR beta chain was captured by sequencing in a study of blood T cell repertoires in COVID-19. Study at large: T cells, B-cell-depleted T cells, or PBMCs provided the cDNA or gDNA that served as material.

CDR1 is KGHSH and CDR2 is LQKENI in the germline V gene. The CDR3 length is 14 residues. Trimming cost V 6 bases and J 1 base; bases outside gene matches: 5. Source study methods: Scientists estimated how many nucleated cells there were by amplifying reference gene primers. Measured with immunoSEQ multiplex PCR; TCRdb has only the in-frame clones, and not every one. V and J calls and clone size are those listed in that table; D and trimming were worked out from the DNA. The data hold 340,000 or so clones, with around 88% observed a single time. The rearrangement uses TRBV18 and TRBJ1-2; 7 bases match TRBD1. This TCR came from a man between 25 and 39 years old with active or convalescent COVID-19. The specimen was peripheral blood. The CDR3 is CASSPTGRNYGYTF. CDR3 nucleotides: TGTGCCAGCTCCCCGACAGGGCGTAACTATGGCTACACCTTC. Full variable domain (remainder filled in from reference TRBV18 and TRBJ1-2): NAGVMQNPRHLVRRRGQEARLRCSPMKGHSHVYWYRQLPEEGLKFMVYLQKENIIDESGMPKERFSAEFPKEGPSILRIQQVVRGDSAAYFCASSPTGRNYGYTFGSGTRLTVV.